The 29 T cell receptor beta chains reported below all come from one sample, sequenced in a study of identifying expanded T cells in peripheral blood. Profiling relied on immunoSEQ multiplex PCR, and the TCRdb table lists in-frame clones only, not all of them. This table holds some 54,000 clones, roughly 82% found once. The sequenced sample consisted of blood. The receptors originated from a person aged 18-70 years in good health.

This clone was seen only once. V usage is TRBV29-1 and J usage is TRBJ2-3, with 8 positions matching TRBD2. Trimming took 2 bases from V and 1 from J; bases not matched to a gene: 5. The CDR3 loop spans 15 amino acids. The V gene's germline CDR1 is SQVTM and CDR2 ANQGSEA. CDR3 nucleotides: TGCAGCGTTGAAAGAGCGGGAGTTGGCACAGATACGCAGTATTTT. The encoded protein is CSVERAGVGTDTQYF.

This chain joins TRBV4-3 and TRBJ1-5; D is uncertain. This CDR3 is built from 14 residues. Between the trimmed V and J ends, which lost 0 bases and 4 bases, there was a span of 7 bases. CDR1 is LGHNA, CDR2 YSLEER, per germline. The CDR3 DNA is TGCGCCAGCAGCCAAGATTACGGAAATCAGCCCCAGCATTTT. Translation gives CASSQDYGNQPQHF.

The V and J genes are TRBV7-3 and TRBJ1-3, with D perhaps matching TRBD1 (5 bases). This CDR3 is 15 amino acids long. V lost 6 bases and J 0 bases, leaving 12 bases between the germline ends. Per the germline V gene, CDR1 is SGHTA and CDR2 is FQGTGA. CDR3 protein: CASRKNRSSGNTIYF. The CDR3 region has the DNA TGTGCCAGCAGGAAAAACAGGAGCTCTGGAAACACCATATATTTT.

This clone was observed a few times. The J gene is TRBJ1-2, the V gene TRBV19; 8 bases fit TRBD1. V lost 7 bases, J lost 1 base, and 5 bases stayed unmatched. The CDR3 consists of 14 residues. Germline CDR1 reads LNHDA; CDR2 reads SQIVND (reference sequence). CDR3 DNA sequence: TGTGCCAGTACCCAGACAGGGGATAACTATGGCTACACCTTC. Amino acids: CASTQTGDNYGYTF.

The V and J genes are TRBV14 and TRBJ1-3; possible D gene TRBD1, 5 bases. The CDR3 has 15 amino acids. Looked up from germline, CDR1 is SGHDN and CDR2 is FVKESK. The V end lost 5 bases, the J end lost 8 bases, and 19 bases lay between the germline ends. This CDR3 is CASSTLTRGLDTIYF. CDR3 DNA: TGTGCCAGCAGCACCCTTACCCGGGGGTTGGACACCATATATTTT. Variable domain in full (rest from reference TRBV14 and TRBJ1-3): EAGVTQFPSHSVIEKGQTVTLRCDPISGHDNLYWYRRVMGKEIKFLLHFVKESKQDESGMPNNRFLAERTGGTYSTLKVQPAELEDSGVYFCASSTLTRGLDTIYFGEGSWLTVV.

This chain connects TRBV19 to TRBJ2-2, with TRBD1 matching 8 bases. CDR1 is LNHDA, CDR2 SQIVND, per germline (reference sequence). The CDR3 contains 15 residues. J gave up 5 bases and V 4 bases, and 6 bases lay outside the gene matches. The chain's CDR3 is CASSNGQGLTGELFF. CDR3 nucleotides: TGTGCCAGTAGTAATGGACAGGGTTTGACCGGGGAGCTGTTTTTT.

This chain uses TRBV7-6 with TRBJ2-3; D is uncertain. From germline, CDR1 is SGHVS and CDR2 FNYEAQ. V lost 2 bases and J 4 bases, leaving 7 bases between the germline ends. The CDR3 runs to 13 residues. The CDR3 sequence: CASSLNRADTQYF. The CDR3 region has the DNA TGTGCCAGCAGCTTAAACAGAGCAGATACGCAGTATTTT.

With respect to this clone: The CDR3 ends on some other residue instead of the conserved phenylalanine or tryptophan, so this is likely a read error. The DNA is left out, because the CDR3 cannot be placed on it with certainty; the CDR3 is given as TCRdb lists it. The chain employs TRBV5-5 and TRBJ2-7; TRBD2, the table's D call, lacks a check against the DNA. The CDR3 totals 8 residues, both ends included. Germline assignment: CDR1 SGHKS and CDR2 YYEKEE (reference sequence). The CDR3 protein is CASSLAVP.

The CDR3 region has the DNA TGTGCCAGCAGTGACAGGCCCTATGGCTACACCTTC. Translating it yields CASSDRPYGYTF. This rearrangement joins TRBV6-1 to TRBJ1-2; D remains ambiguous. The CDR3 spans 12 residues. CDR1 is MNHNS and CDR2 is SASEGT in the germline V gene. V shed 3 bases and J shed 4 bases, with 6 bases lying between them.

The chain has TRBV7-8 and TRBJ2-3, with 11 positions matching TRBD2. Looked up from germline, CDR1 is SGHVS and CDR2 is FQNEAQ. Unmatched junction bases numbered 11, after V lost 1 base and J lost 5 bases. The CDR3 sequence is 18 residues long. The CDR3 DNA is TGTGCCAGCAGCTTAGAACTAGCGGGAGCCCCTCTGGTAGATACGCAGTATTTT. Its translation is CASSLELAGAPLVDTQYF.

The CDR3 reads CASSQTSGGADTGELFF. The CDR3 nucleotides are TGCGCCAGCAGCCAGACTAGCGGGGGGGCCGACACCGGGGAGCTGTTTTTT. The chain carries TRBV10-1 and TRBJ2-2; 14 bases align to TRBD2. V lost 6 bases, J lost 3 bases, and 6 bases stayed unmatched. The CDR3 loop spans 17 amino acids. Per the germline V gene, CDR1 is WNHNN and CDR2 is SYGVQD (reference sequence).

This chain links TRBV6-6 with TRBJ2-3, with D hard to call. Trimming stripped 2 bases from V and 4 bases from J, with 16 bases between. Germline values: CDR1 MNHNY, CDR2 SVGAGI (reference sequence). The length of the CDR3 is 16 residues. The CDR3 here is CASSYASGPRPDTQYF. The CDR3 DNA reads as TGTGCCAGCAGTTACGCATCGGGCCCTAGACCAGATACGCAGTATTTT.

CDR3 residues: CASSAGGGQYV. The CDR3 DNA reads TGTGCCAGCAGTGCAGGGGGTGGGCAGTACGTC. V is TRBV6-1 and J is TRBJ2-7; 7 bases agree with TRBD1. CDR3 length: 11 amino acids. CDR1 and CDR2 from the germline V gene are MNHNS and SASEGT. The V and J ends lost 4 bases and 9 bases, in that order; junction bases with no gene match: 3.

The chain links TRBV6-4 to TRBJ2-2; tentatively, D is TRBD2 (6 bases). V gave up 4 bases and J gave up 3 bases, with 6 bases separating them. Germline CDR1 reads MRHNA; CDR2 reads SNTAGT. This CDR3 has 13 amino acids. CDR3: CASSAGDTGELFF. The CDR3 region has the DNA TGTGCCAGCAGTGCGGGAGACACCGGGGAGCTGTTTTTT.

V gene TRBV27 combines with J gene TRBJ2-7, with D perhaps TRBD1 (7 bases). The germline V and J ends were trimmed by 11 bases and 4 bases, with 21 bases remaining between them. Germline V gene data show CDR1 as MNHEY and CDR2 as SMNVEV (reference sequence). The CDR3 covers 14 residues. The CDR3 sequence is CALPEGATTYEQYF. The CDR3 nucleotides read TGTGCCCTGCCGGAGGGGGCTACTACTTACGAGCAGTACTTC.

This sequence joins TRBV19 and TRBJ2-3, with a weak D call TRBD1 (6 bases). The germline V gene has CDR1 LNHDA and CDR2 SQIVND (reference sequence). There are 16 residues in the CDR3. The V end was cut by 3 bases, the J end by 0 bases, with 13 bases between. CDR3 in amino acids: CASSIFMGASTDTQYF. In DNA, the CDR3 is TGTGCCAGTAGTATCTTTATGGGGGCTAGCACAGATACGCAGTATTTT.

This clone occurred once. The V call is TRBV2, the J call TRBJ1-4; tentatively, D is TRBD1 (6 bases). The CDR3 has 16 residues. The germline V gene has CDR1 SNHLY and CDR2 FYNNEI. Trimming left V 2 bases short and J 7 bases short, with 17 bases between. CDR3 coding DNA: TGTGCCAGCAGTGAATTCGGGGGGCAAGGTGGTGAAAAACTGTTTTTT. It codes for CASSEFGGQGGEKLFF.

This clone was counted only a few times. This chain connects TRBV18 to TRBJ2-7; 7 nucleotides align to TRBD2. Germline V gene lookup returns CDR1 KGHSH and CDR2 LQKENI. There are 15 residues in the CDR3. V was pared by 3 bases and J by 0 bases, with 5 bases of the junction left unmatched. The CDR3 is CASSPETSSSYEQYF. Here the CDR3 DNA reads TGTGCCAGCTCACCCGAGACTAGCAGCTCCTACGAGCAGTACTTC.

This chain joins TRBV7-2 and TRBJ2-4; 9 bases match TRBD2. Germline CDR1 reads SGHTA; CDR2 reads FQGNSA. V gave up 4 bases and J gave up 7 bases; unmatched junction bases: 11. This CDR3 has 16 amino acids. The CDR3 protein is CASSSDLGREGNIQYF. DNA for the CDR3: TGTGCCAGCAGCTCGGACCTGGGGCGGGAGGGGAACATTCAGTACTTC.

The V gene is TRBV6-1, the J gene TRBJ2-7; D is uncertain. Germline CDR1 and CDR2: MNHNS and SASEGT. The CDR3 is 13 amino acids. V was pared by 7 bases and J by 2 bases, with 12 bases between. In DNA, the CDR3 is TGTGCCAGCATCCCGGACGGTACCTACGAGCAGTACTTC. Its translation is CASIPDGTYEQYF.

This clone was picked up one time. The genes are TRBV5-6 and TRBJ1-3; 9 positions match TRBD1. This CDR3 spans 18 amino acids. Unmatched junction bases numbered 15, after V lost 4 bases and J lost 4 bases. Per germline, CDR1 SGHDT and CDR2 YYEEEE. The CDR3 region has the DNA TGTGCCAGCAGCGGACTTCGCACAGGGGGCGCGTCCGGAAACACCATATATTTT. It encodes CASSGLRTGGASGNTIYF.

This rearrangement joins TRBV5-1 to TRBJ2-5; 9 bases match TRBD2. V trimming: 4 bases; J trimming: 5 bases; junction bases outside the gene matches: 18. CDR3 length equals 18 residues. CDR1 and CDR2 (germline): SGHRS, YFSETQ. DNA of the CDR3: TGCGCCAGCAGCCCAGATGCCACCGCGGGAGGGCCGTCGGAGACCCAGTACTTC. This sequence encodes CASSPDATAGGPSETQYF.

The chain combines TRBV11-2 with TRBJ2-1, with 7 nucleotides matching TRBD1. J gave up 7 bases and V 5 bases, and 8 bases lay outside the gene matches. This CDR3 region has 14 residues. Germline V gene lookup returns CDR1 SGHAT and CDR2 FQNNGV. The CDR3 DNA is TGTGCCAGCAGCCGTCCAAAACAGGGGAATGAGCAGTTCTTC. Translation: CASSRPKQGNEQFF. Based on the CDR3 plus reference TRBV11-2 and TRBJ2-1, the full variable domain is EAGVAQSPRYKIIEKRQSVAFWCNPISGHATLYWYQQILGQGPKLLIQFQNNGVVDDSQLPKDRFSAERLKGVDSTLKIQPAKLEDSAVYLCASSRPKQGNEQFFGPGTRLTVL.

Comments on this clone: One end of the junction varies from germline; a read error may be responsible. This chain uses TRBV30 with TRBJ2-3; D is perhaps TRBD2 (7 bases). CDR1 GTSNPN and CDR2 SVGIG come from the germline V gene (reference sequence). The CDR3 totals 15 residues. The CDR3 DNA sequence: TGTGCCTATCAATCGATGGGGGGGGCGACAGATGCGCAGTATTTT. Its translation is CAYQSMGGATDAQYF.

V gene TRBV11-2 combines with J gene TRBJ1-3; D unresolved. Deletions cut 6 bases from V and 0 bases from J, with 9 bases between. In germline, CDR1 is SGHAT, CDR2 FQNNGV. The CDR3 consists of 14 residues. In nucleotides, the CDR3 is TGTGCCAGCAGTGAAGGGAGCTCTGGAAACACCATATATTTT. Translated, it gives CASSEGSSGNTIYF.

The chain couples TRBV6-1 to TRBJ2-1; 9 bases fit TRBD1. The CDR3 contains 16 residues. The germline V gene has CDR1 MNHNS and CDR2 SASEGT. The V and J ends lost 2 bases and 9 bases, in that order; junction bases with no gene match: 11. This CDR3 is CASSESITGGRGEQFF. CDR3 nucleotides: TGTGCCAGCAGTGAAAGTATTACAGGGGGCAGGGGTGAGCAGTTCTTC.

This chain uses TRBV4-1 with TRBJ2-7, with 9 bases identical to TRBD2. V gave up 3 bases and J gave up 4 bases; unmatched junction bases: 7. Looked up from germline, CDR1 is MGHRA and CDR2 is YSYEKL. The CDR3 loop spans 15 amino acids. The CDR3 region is CASSQYGTSTYEQYF. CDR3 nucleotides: TGCGCCAGCAGCCAGTATGGGACTAGCACTTACGAGCAGTACTTC.

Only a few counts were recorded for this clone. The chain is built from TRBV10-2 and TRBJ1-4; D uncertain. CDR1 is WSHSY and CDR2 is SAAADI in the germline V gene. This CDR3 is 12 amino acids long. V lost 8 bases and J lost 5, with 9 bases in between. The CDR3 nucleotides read TGCGCCAGCTCACGATCCAATGAAAAACTGTTTTTT. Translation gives CASSRSNEKLFF.

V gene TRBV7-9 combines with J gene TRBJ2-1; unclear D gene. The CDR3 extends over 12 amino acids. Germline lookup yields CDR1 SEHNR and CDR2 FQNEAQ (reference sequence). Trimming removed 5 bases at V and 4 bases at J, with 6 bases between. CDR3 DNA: TGTGCCAGCAGCCGTGAATACAATGAGCAGTTCTTC. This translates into CASSREYNEQFF.